The 27 T cell receptor beta chains in this list originate from one sample, sequenced in a study of tumor and adjacent non-tumor tissue in lung cancer. The template was RNA from unsorted bulk tissue. Three rounds of nested PCR, following a modified ARM-PCR protocol, produced the TCRbeta library. Each CDR3 protein is one row after TCRdb ran MiXCR on the multiplex PCR reads. The profile covers some 120,000 distinct CDR3 sequences, with 66% appearing a single time and 9.5% to 15% taken by the ten largest. What was sequenced was lung tumor tissue. All receptors come from a man younger than 40 with non-small cell lung cancer.

With respect to this clonotype: A much larger clonotype is one base distant, so this may be a read error. The conserved phenylalanine or tryptophan normally closing the CDR3 is absent here, so this likely arose from a read error. This chain connects TRBV6-6 to TRBJ2-3, with D unclear. This CDR3 comprises 16 residues. Germline lookup yields CDR1 MNHNY and CDR2 SVGAGI (reference sequence). V lost 1 base and J lost 0, with 11 bases in between. DNA for the CDR3: TGTGCCAGCAGTTACTTGGAGCCCTGGAGCACAGATACGCAGTATTTG. Its translation: CASSYLEPWSTDTQYL.

The chain combines TRBV29-1 with TRBJ1-2; TRBD1 matches 8 bases. CDR1 and CDR2 from the germline V gene are SQVTM and ANQGSEA. This CDR3 has 14 amino acids. V shed 7 bases, J shed 11 bases, and the junction held 18 bases outside the gene matches. In nucleotides, the CDR3 is TGCAGCGATAAGGGAGACAGGGGCGGTGAAGGTTACACCTTC. This translates into CSDKGDRGGEGYTF.

Remarks on this clonotype: This could be a read error, since a much larger clone is one nucleotide away. This chain connects TRBV6-5 to TRBJ2-3; D is perhaps TRBD2 (6 bases). The ends were cut back, 5 bases at V and 2 bases at J, with 11 bases in the middle. Germline V CDR1 and CDR2: MNHEY, SVGAGI. The length of the CDR3 is 14 residues. In nucleotides, the CDR3 is TGTGCCAGCAGTATAACGGGGGACACAGATACGCAGTATTTT. It translates to CASSITGDTDTQYF.

Notes on this clonotype: The junction departs from germline at one end; a sequencing error may be responsible. The chain carries TRBV12-3 or TRBV12-4 and TRBJ2-7, with D possibly matching TRBD1 (6 bases). The CDR3 is 16 residues long. The CDR3 sequence: CVSSLALTGQPYEQYF. The CDR3 region has the DNA TGTGTCAGCAGTTTAGCGTTGACAGGTCAACCCTACGAGCAGTACTTC.

With respect to this clonotype: It is likely a read error, because the conserved phenylalanine at the end of the CDR3 is missing. The chain is built from TRBV7-2 and TRBJ2-5, with 11 bases identical to TRBD2. The J segment lost 1 base and the V segment lost 8 bases, leaving 9 bases of the junction unmatched. The CDR3 covers 16 residues. Looked up from germline, CDR1 is SGHTA and CDR2 is FQGNSA. The CDR3 DNA reads TGTGCCAGCGCCCTCACTAGCGGGGGCTCCCAAGAGACCCAGTACCTC. Amino acids: CASALTSGGSQETQYL.

This clonotype was recorded a few times. The chain has TRBV24-1 and TRBJ2-5; 8 bases match TRBD1. The length of the CDR3 is 15 residues. Germline CDR1 KGHDR, CDR2 SFDVKD. J gave up 5 bases and V 2 bases, and 6 bases lay outside the gene matches. CDR3 in DNA: TGTGCCACCAGTGATTCGGACAGGGTTGGGGAGACCCAGTACTTC. Its translation is CATSDSDRVGETQYF.

The V call is TRBV7-2, the J call TRBJ2-1, with TRBD2 as a possible D gene (5 bases). Germline-derived CDR1 and CDR2 are SGHTA and FQGNSA. V lost 1 base, J lost 6 bases, and 7 bases lay in between. The CDR3 spans 13 residues. The CDR3: CTSSLEDSNEQFF. The CDR3 DNA sequence: TGTACCAGCAGCTTAGAGGACTCCAATGAGCAGTTCTTC.

About this clonotype: An end of the junction does not agree with germline; a read error may underlie this. This chain links TRBV24-1 with TRBJ2-7; 9 nucleotides line up with TRBD2. This CDR3 comprises 18 residues. Germline CDR1 is KGHDR and CDR2 is SFDVKD. CDR3 sequence: CVTSDSSSSGKSGYEQYF. CDR3 nucleotides: TGTGTCACCAGTGACTCCAGTTCTAGCGGGAAGTCGGGCTACGAGCAGTACTTC.

For this clonotype: The junction does not match germline at one end; this may be a read error. V gene TRBV12-3 or TRBV12-4 combines with J gene TRBJ2-7, with D perhaps assigned TRBD1 or TRBD2 (5 bases each). CDR3 length: 13 residues. The CDR3 bases are TGTGCCAGCATGGTCGAGGGGAACTACGAACAGTACTTC. It specifies CASMVEGNYEQYF.

Concerning this clonotype itself: No conserved phenylalanine or tryptophan ends this CDR3, so it is likely a read error. The chain links TRBV10-3 to TRBJ1-1, with D unresolved. This CDR3 is 11 amino acids long. Germline V gene data show CDR1 as ENHRY and CDR2 as SYGVKD. The V gene lost 4 bases and the J gene lost 7 bases, with 7 bases spanning the gap. The CDR3 DNA sequence: TGTGCCATCAGTGGTGGCATTGAAGCTTTCTCT. It yields the protein CAISGGIEAFS.

As regards this clonotype: This sequence may be a read error, since a much larger clone differs from it by one base. V and J are TRBV29-1 and TRBJ1-1, with D perhaps TRBD1 (5 bases). CDR1 is SQVTM, CDR2 ANQGSEA, per germline. The CDR3 contains 12 residues. This CDR3 reads CSAQGWVTEVFF. The CDR3, as DNA: TGCAGCGCCCAGGGTTGGGTGACTGAAGTTTTCTTT.

This clonotype has ten or more counts. V usage is TRBV11-2 and J usage is TRBJ2-7, with TRBD1 matching 7 bases. V lost 0 bases and J lost 4; bases outside the gene matches: 6. The CDR3 has 15 amino acids. CDR1 SGHAT and CDR2 FQNNGV come from the germline V gene. The CDR3 loop is CASSLEGQVIYEQYF. The CDR3 coding sequence is TGTGCCAGCAGCTTAGAAGGACAGGTCATTTACGAGCAGTACTTC.

This clonotype was found a few times. V is TRBV24-1 and J is TRBJ1-2, with D perhaps TRBD1 (6 bases). CDR1 and CDR2 from the germline V gene are KGHDR and SFDVKD. With 9 bases removed from V and 4 bases from J, the gap between germline ends came to 14 bases. The CDR3 runs 13 residues. The CDR3 DNA sequence: TGTGCCACCCAATCGTGGGACACCTATGGCTACACCTTC. As protein: CATQSWDTYGYTF.

The V gene is TRBV11-2, the J gene TRBJ2-1; perhaps TRBD2 as D (6 bases). This CDR3 has 15 amino acids. Germline assignment: CDR1 SGHAT and CDR2 FQNNGV. The CDR3 region has the DNA TGTACCAAGAGCTTTATTGCGGGACGGAATAATGAGCAGTTCTTC. Amino acid sequence: CTKSFIAGRNNEQFF.

As regards this clonotype: A much bigger clone sits one base away, suggesting this may be a read error. The chain links TRBV20-1 to TRBJ2-3; D may be TRBD2 (6 bases). This CDR3 spans 14 amino acids. Germline CDR1 DFQATT, CDR2 SNEGSKA (reference sequence). Written as DNA, the CDR3 is TGCAGTGCTAGTGGACTACCCAGCACATATACGCAGTATTTT. Protein sequence: CSASGLPSTYTQYF.

J is TRBJ2-7 and V is TRBV5-5, with unresolved D. V was cut by 7 bases and J by 2 bases, with 16 bases left in between. CDR1 and CDR2 (germline): SGHKS, YYEKEE (reference sequence). CDR3 length: 14 residues. The CDR3 protein is CASCLAHGPYEQYF. The DNA of the CDR3 is TGTGCCAGCTGTTTGGCACACGGGCCCTACGAGCAGTACTTC.

Of note for this clonotype: At one of its ends the junction is not consistent with the germline gene, which may arise from a read error. The chain's CDR3 is CSANTVSSYNEQFF. CDR3 nucleotide sequence: TGTAGTGCCAATACTGTCAGCTCCTACAATGAGCAGTTCTTC. The chain links TRBV20-1 to TRBJ2-1; D gene unclear. Germline-derived CDR1 and CDR2 are DFQATT and SNEGSKA (reference sequence). This CDR3 comprises 14 residues.

The chain is built from TRBV29-1 and TRBJ2-4; 9 positions agree with TRBD1. The CDR3 loop spans 18 amino acids. CDR1 and CDR2 (germline): SQVTM, ANQGSEA. V gave up 2 bases and J gave up 0 bases; unmatched junction bases: 11. In nucleotides, the CDR3 is TGCAGCGTTGAAAAATCGACAGGGGGAATGAGAGCCAAAAACATTCAGTACTTC. Protein: CSVEKSTGGMRAKNIQYF.

In the case of this clonotype: Germline is not matched at one junction end, which may reflect a read error. The J gene is TRBJ2-7, the V gene TRBV12-3 or TRBV12-4; the match to TRBD2 covers 10 bases. The CDR3 spans 16 residues. The CDR3 nucleotides read TGTGCCAGCACTTTAGGGCTAGCGGGAGAACACTACGAGCAGTACTTC. This encodes CASTLGLAGEHYEQYF.

Notes on this clonotype: One end of the junction fails to match germline, which may point to a read error. The chain links TRBV6-1 to TRBJ1-4; D is perhaps TRBD1 (6 bases). The CDR3 is made up of 13 amino acids. CDR1 is MNHNS, CDR2 SASEGT, per germline. CDR3: CASTRTAGEKLFF. CDR3 coding DNA: TGTGCAAGCACCCGGACAGCAGGTGAAAAACTGTTTTTT.

The chain uses TRBV7-3 and TRBJ2-1; TRBD2 might be the D (6 bases). The germline V and J ends were trimmed by 1 base and 8 bases, with 18 bases remaining between them. The CDR3 spans 16 residues. The germline gives CDR1 SGHTA, CDR2 FQGTGA. CDR3 nucleotide sequence: TGTGCCAGCAGCTTAAGGGAGGCAGCAGGGAGGCATGAGCAGTTCTTC. Encoded protein: CASSLREAAGRHEQFF.

In the case of this clonotype: An end of the junction differs from the germline gene, which may be a read error. The chain uses TRBV12-3 or TRBV12-4 and TRBJ2-1; 8 positions match TRBD1. CDR3 length: 15 amino acids. CDR3 region: CASSRTGSSYIELFF. Written as DNA, the CDR3 is TGTGCCAGCAGCCGGACAGGGAGCTCCTACATTGAGCTGTTCTTC.

Points on this clonotype: Since a much larger clone is just one base distant, this may be a read error. The chain combines TRBV29-1 with TRBJ2-1; possible D gene TRBD1, 5 bases. Between the trimmed V and J ends, which lost 2 bases and 6 bases, there was a span of 14 bases. Germline CDR1 and CDR2: SQVTM and ANQGSEA. The CDR3 runs 14 residues. This chain's CDR3 is CSVERGRLCNEQFF. The DNA for the CDR3 is TGCAGCGTTGAAAGGGGAAGGTTATGCAATGAGCAGTTCTTC.

On this clonotype: It is likely a read error, because the conserved phenylalanine at the end of the CDR3 is missing. No DNA is shown, since the ends of the CDR3 on it are uncertain; the CDR3 is the one TCRdb lists. This rearrangement joins TRBV11-1 to TRBJ1-6. Germline assignment: CDR1 SGHAT and CDR2 FQDESV (reference sequence). The CDR3 spans 15 residues, counting both ends. The CDR3 sequence: CASSLRGSYNSRLHL.

This clonotype has just a few counts. The chain recombines TRBV5-6 with TRBJ2-5; D tentatively fits TRBD1 or TRBD2 (7 bases each). This CDR3 has 14 amino acids. The germline V gene has CDR1 SGHDT and CDR2 YYEEEE. Trimming shortened V by 4 bases and J by 5 bases, and 15 bases separated the two germline ends. CDR3 sequence reads: CASSPRQGGETQYF. The DNA of the CDR3 is TGTGCCAGCAGCCCCCGGCAGGGGGGGGAGACCCAGTACTTC.

This rearrangement joins TRBV5-4 to TRBJ2-6; D unclear. Germline V gives CDR1 SGHNT, CDR2 YYREEE (reference sequence). The ends were cut back, 8 bases at V and 4 bases at J, with 16 bases in the middle. The CDR3 runs to 15 residues. CDR3 sequence: CARSPQRSGANVLTF. CDR3 bases: TGTGCCAGAAGCCCTCAGAGGTCCGGGGCCAACGTCCTGACTTTC.

Details on this clonotype: A clone one base away is much larger, so this may be a read error. The chain carries TRBV20-1 and TRBJ2-2; D not resolved. The V and J ends lost 6 bases and 2 bases respectively, with 19 bases between them. This CDR3 comprises 16 residues. CDR1 is DFQATT, CDR2 SNEGSKA, per germline (reference sequence). Written as DNA, the CDR3 is TGCAGTGCCCCCAGCCCCCTAGTGGGCAACACCGGGGAGCTGTTTTTT. Translated, it gives CSAPSPLVGNTGELFF.